The 19 T cell receptor beta chains presented below share a single source sample, sequenced in a study of blood T cell repertoires in COVID-19. The protocol was immunoSEQ multiplex PCR, while the TCRdb copy is restricted to in-frame clones and leaves out a portion. The table lists more than 450,000 clones, roughly 87% of them singletons, with about 0.75% in the top ten. The sequenced material came from PBMCs or T cells enriched from blood (not recorded which). These TCRs come from a woman under 30 who had recovered from COVID-19.

The chain joins TRBV30 to TRBJ1-1; D possibly corresponds to TRBD1 (5 bases). The germline CDR1 and CDR2 sequences are GTSNPN and SVGIG (reference sequence). V was pared by 4 bases and J by 6 bases, with 12 bases between. The CDR3 is 12 residues long. The CDR3 reads CAWITSGAEAFF. As DNA, the CDR3 is TGTGCCTGGATTACGTCGGGGGCTGAAGCTTTCTTT.

The rearrangement joins TRBV5-1 to TRBJ1-4; 7 bases are shared with TRBD1. The J segment lost 12 bases and the V segment lost 4 bases, leaving 6 bases of the junction unmatched. The length of the CDR3 is 12 residues. The germline gives CDR1 SGHRS, CDR2 YFSETQ. This chain's CDR3 is CASSQGQAELFF. For the CDR3, the DNA is TGCGCCAGCAGCCAAGGACAGGCGGAACTGTTTTTT.

The chain has TRBV6-5 and TRBJ1-3; weak D call: TRBD1 (5 bases). CDR1 is MNHEY and CDR2 is SVGAGI in the germline V gene. The length of the CDR3 is 15 residues. Between the trimmed V and J ends, which lost 4 bases and 0 bases, there was a span of 10 bases. CDR3 coding DNA: TGTGCCAGCAGTTTCTCCAGGGCCTCTGGAAACACCATATATTTT. Translated, it gives CASSFSRASGNTIYF.

The chain recombines TRBV7-9 with TRBJ1-3; no reliable D call. The CDR3 runs to 14 residues. V lost 10 bases to trimming and J lost 0 bases, with 13 bases between them. The germline V gene encodes CDR1 SEHNR and CDR2 FQNEAQ (reference sequence). CDR3 sequence (DNA): TGTGCCACTACGACTGATACCTCTGGAAACACCATATATTTT. It yields the protein CATTTDTSGNTIYF.

The CDR3 region has the DNA TGCGCCAGCAGTGAGTCTCTAGGAGCGGGGGGGATCACAGATACGCAGTATTTT. As protein: CASSESLGAGGITDTQYF. The V and J genes are TRBV10-2 and TRBJ2-3; 10 bases are a match to TRBD2. The CDR3 is 18 residues long. V dropped 0 bases and J dropped 2; count of bases not matched to a gene: 8. Germline V lookup: CDR1 WSHSY, CDR2 SAAADI.

For the CDR3, the DNA is TGTGCCAGTAGTATGAACAGCTATAACTATGGCTACACCTTC. It yields the protein CASSMNSYNYGYTF. The rearrangement links TRBV19 to TRBJ1-2; D gene ambiguous. V lost 3 bases, J lost 1 base, and 9 bases lay in between. CDR1 is LNHDA and CDR2 is SQIVND in the germline V gene (reference sequence). The CDR3 consists of 14 residues. The entire variable domain, with the rest obtained from reference TRBV19 and TRBJ1-2, is as follows: DGGITQSPKYLFRKEGQNVTLSCEQNLNHDAMYWYRQDPGQGLRLIYYSQIVNDFQKGDIAEGYSVSREKKESFPLTVTSAQKNPTAFYLCASSMNSYNYGYTFGSGTRLTVV.

V usage is TRBV2 and J usage is TRBJ1-1; D perhaps matches TRBD1 (5 bases). V lost 8 bases to trimming and J lost 1 base, with 14 bases between them. There are 14 residues in the CDR3. In germline, CDR1 is SNHLY, CDR2 FYNNEI. DNA of the CDR3: TGTGCCAGCGGAGGGGCCACAGGGAACACTGAAGCTTTCTTT. It translates to CASGGATGNTEAFF.

The V call is TRBV20-1, the J call TRBJ1-2, with D hard to call. CDR1 and CDR2 (germline): DFQATT, SNEGSKA (reference sequence). The CDR3 is 11 amino acids. V was clipped by 6 bases and J by 6 bases, with 11 bases between them. CDR3 nucleotide sequence: TGCAGTGCCCCAGACAACGATGGCTACACCTTC. This sequence encodes CSAPDNDGYTF.

V is TRBV7-2 and J is TRBJ2-1, with 12 nucleotides matching TRBD2. The length of the CDR3 is 17 residues. CDR1 is SGHTA, CDR2 FQGNSA, per germline. The J segment lost 2 bases and the V segment lost 6 bases, leaving 8 bases of the junction unmatched. Written as DNA, the CDR3 is TGTGCCAGCAGTCCAGCCCTAGCGGGGGGGGCCTACAATGAGCAGTTCTTC. It yields the protein CASSPALAGGAYNEQFF. Looking up the rest from reference TRBV7-2 and TRBJ2-1 gives the full variable domain: GAGVSQSPSNKVTEKGKDVELRCDPISGHTALYWYRQSLGQGLEFLIYFQGNSAPDKSGLPSDRFSAERTGGSVSTLTIQRTQQEDSAVYLCASSPALAGGAYNEQFFGPGTRLTVL.

The V and J genes are TRBV10-1 and TRBJ2-1, with a weak D call TRBD2 (6 bases). The CDR3 length is 16 residues. Germline CDR1 and CDR2: WNHNN and SYGVQD (reference sequence). V was pared by 0 bases and J by 10 bases, with 19 bases between. The DNA for the CDR3 is TGCGCCAGCAGTGAGTCGCGGGGCACCTTGCGGTGGGAGCAGTTCTTC. Protein sequence: CASSESRGTLRWEQFF.

V and J are TRBV7-9 and TRBJ2-3, with 9 bases identical to TRBD2. The germline V gene encodes CDR1 SEHNR and CDR2 FQNEAQ (reference sequence). Unmatched junction bases numbered 11, after V lost 7 bases and J lost 3 bases. This CDR3 region has 16 residues. In nucleotides, the CDR3 is TGTGCCAGCAAGGATTTTCGCGGGGGGGCGACAGATACGCAGTATTTT. Its protein is CASKDFRGGATDTQYF.

This chain uses TRBV18 with TRBJ2-3; D perhaps matches TRBD2 (5 bases). Germline V gene sequence: CDR1 KGHSH, CDR2 LQKENI. The CDR3 has 13 amino acids. The V and J ends lost 6 bases and 1 base respectively, with 8 bases between them. Here the CDR3 reads CASSEVGTDTQYF. The CDR3 nucleotides read TGTGCCAGCTCGGAGGTGGGCACAGATACGCAGTATTTT.

The chain has TRBV20-1 and TRBJ1-1; 12 bases align to TRBD1. The CDR3 length is 11 residues. Germline V gives CDR1 DFQATT, CDR2 SNEGSKA (reference sequence). With V trimmed by 3 bases and J by 11 bases, 1 base remained unmatched. CDR3 coding DNA: TGCAGTGCTAGGGGACAGGGGGCCGCTTTCTTT. It codes for CSARGQGAAFF.

V usage is TRBV28 and J usage is TRBJ1-1; TRBD1 matches 10 bases. In germline, CDR1 is MDHEN, CDR2 SYDVKM. This CDR3 region has 15 residues. The J segment lost 1 base and the V segment lost 7 bases, leaving 6 bases of the junction unmatched. The CDR3 DNA is TGTGCCAGCAAAGACAGGGGGCTTGGGAACACTGAAGCTTTCTTT. Translating gives CASKDRGLGNTEAFF.

CDR3 region: CASSQQGDYEQYF. CDR3 nucleotide sequence: TGCGCCAGCAGTCAACAGGGGGACTACGAGCAGTACTTC. The gene calls are TRBV5-1 and TRBJ2-7; 8 bases fit TRBD1. Germline-derived CDR1 and CDR2 are SGHRS and YFSETQ. CDR3 length: 13 residues. V trimming: 5 bases; J trimming: 3 bases; junction bases outside the gene matches: 4.

The J gene is TRBJ1-2, the V gene TRBV4-1; 8 bases fit TRBD1. J gave up 10 bases and V 3 bases, and 10 bases lay outside the gene matches. The CDR3 totals 14 residues. The V gene's germline CDR1 is MGHRA and CDR2 YSYEKL. The CDR3 is CASSHPGQAVFYTF. As DNA, the CDR3 is TGCGCCAGCAGCCACCCGGGACAGGCTGTTTTCTACACCTTC.

This chain links TRBV28 with TRBJ2-3, with a possible D match to TRBD2 (6 bases). The V gene lost 5 bases and the J gene lost 0 bases, with 12 bases spanning the gap. Germline V gives CDR1 MDHEN, CDR2 SYDVKM. The CDR3 is made up of 15 amino acids. CDR3 sequence (DNA): TGTGCCAGCAGTCCCTCGCTAGCGAGCACAGATACGCAGTATTTT. This codes for CASSPSLASTDTQYF.

CDR3 sequence (DNA): TGTGCCAGCAGTCCCGGGACAGGGGCTGGAAAACTGTTTTTT. This gives the protein CASSPGTGAGKLFF. This chain uses TRBV6-5 with TRBJ1-4; 10 bases map to TRBD1. CDR3 length: 14 amino acids. Germline CDR1 is MNHEY and CDR2 is SVGAGI. Trimming cost V 5 bases and J 10 bases; bases outside gene matches: 7.

The chain combines TRBV11-3 with TRBJ2-3; 11 nucleotides line up with TRBD1. After removal of 4 bases from V and 4 bases from J, the junction contained 4 bases not matched to a gene. Germline V gene lookup returns CDR1 SGHNT and CDR2 YENEEA. This CDR3 is built from 15 residues. The CDR3, as DNA: TGTGCCAGCAGCTGGCGGACAGGGGGCGCAGATACGCAGTATTTT. Translating it yields CASSWRTGGADTQYF.